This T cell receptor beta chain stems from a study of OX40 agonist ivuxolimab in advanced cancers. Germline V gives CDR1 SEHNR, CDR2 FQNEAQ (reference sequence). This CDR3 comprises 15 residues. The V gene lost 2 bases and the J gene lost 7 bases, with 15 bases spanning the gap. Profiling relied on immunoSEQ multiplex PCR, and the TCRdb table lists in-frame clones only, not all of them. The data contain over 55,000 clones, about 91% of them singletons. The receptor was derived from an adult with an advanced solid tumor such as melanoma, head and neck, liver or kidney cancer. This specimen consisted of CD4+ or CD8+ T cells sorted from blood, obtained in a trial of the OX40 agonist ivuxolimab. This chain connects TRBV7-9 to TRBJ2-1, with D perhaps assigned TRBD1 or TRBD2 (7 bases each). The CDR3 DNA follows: TGTGCCAGCAGCTTAAGTCAGGGGGGGATAAATGAGCAGTTCTTC. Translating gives CASSLSQGGINEQFF.